This is a list of T cell receptor beta chains from one sample in a study of CD8+ T cells in alopecia areata. Profiling relied on immunoSEQ multiplex PCR, and the TCRdb table lists in-frame clones only, not all of them. The table includes thousands of clones, 60% to 85% detected once. The specimen sequenced was CD4+ Tregs sorted from blood. All receptors derive from a human donor with alopecia areata. CDR3s include the opening cysteine and the closing phenylalanine or tryptophan. D genes are given only for firm matches. Clone size is shown for a subset of rows, as once, few, many or a class of expanded clone.

few	TRBD1	TRBV14	TRBJ1-5	CASSQVRQGYNQPQHF	TGTGCCAGCAGCCAAGTCCGACAGGGGTACAATCAGCCCCAGCATTTT
.	.	TRBV7-2	TRBJ2-7	CASSLTRDAFTEQYF	TGTGCCAGCAGCTTAACCAGGGACGCATTCACCGAGCAGTACTTC
.	.	TRBV5-1	TRBJ2-7	CASSLVAGQQYF	TGCGCCAGCAGCTTGGTGGCGGGCCAGCAGTACTTC
.	TRBD1	TRBV7-9	TRBJ1-3	CASSYWTGGFSGNTIYF	TGTGCCAGCAGCTACTGGACAGGGGGCTTCTCTGGAAACACCATATATTTT
.	.	TRBV27	TRBJ2-2	CASSFYTFTGELFF	TGTGCCAGCAGTTTTTACACCTTCACCGGGGAGCTGTTTTTT
.	.	TRBV5-1	TRBJ2-3	CASSLDSGDTDTQYF	TGCGCCAGCAGCTTGGATTCGGGGGACACAGATACGCAGTATTTT
.	TRBD1	TRBV5-4	TRBJ1-2	CASSLGMGQGAWGYTF	TGTGCCAGCAGCTTGGGCATGGGCCAGGGGGCGTGGGGCTACACCTTC
.	TRBD2	TRBV12-5	TRBJ2-5	CASGLTSGRWETQYF	TGTGCTAGTGGTTTAACTAGCGGGAGGTGGGAGACCCAGTACTTC
few	TRBD1	TRBV28	TRBJ2-7	CASSRKTGVSYEQYF	TGTGCCAGCAGCCGCAAGACAGGGGTCTCCTACGAGCAGTACTTC
.	.	TRBV29-1	TRBJ1-1	CSVVGDLNTEAFF	TGCAGCGTTGTTGGGGACTTGAACACTGAAGCTTTCTTT
few	TRBD1	TRBV29-1	TRBJ2-7	CSVEGTGAEQYF	TGCAGCGTTGAAGGGACAGGCGCCGAGCAGTACTTC
.	TRBD2	TRBV28	TRBJ2-7	CASSPGGSGVDEQYF	TGTGCCAGCAGTCCGGGCGGTAGCGGGGTGGACGAGCAGTACTTC
.	TRBD2	TRBV7-3	TRBJ2-1	CASSSTGLAGSSYNEQFF	TGTGCCAGCAGCTCAACGGGACTAGCGGGGAGCTCCTACAATGAGCAGTTCTTC
.	.	TRBV5-5	TRBJ2-1	CASSERYEQFF	TGTGCCAGCAGCGAGAGGTATGAGCAGTTCTTC
.	TRBD2	TRBV11-2	TRBJ2-7	CASSLVGTSGSSYEQYF	TGTGCCAGCAGCTTAGTTGGGACTAGCGGGAGTTCTTACGAGCAGTACTTC
.	TRBD1	TRBV2	TRBJ2-7	CASSGQGAVFFHEQYF	TGTGCCAGCAGTGGACAGGGGGCGGTATTTTTCCACGAGCAGTACTTC
.	.	TRBV28	TRBJ1-2	CASSLLSGPNYGYTF	TGTGCCAGCAGTTTATTATCGGGTCCCAACTATGGCTACACCTTC
.	.	TRBV5-1	TRBJ2-3	CASSRYRASDTDTQYF	TGCGCCAGCAGCCGATACAGGGCCTCTGACACAGATACGCAGTATTTT
.	.	TRBV7-3	TRBJ1-1	CASSLTGVQAEAFF	TGTGCCAGCAGCTTAACAGGGGTGCAGGCTGAAGCTTTCTTT
.	.	TRBV19	TRBJ2-1	CASRSWMNNEQFF	TGTGCCAGTCGCTCCTGGATGAACAATGAGCAGTTCTTC
.	TRBD1	TRBV25-1	TRBJ1-4	CARDSQGDEKLFF	TGTGCCAGGGATAGTCAGGGGGATGAAAAACTGTTTTTT
.	.	TRBV7-2	TRBJ2-7	CASSQPATRDYEQYF	TGTGCCAGCAGCCAGCCGGCGACTCGGGACTACGAGCAGTACTTC
.	.	TRBV5-6	TRBJ2-6	CASSLEGAGANVLTF	TGTGCCAGCAGCTTGGAAGGGGCCGGGGCCAACGTCCTGACTTTC
.	TRBD2	TRBV7-7	TRBJ2-1	CASSLRAGGLSSYNEQFF	TGTGCCAGCAGCTTACGAGCGGGAGGGCTTAGCTCCTACAATGAGCAGTTCTTC
.	TRBD2	TRBV28	TRBJ2-7	CASTLRTSGAYEQYF	TGTGCCAGCACCCTAAGGACTAGCGGGGCCTACGAGCAGTACTTC
.	.	TRBV14	TRBJ2-7	CASSLRGTEQYF	TGTGCCAGCAGCCTTAGGGGTACTGAGCAGTACTTC
few	.	TRBV5-4	TRBJ2-7	CASSFPTGFYEQYF	TGTGCCAGCAGCTTCCCCACAGGGTTCTACGAGCAGTACTTC
.	.	TRBV5-1	TRBJ2-3	CASSYQFGLTDTQYF	TGCGCCAGCAGCTACCAATTCGGACTTACAGATACGCAGTATTTT
few	TRBD1	TRBV7-2	TRBJ2-5	CASSPRTGPRAQYF	TGTGCCAGCAGCCCCCGGACAGGGCCAAGGGCCCAGTACTTC
.	.	TRBV7-9	TRBJ2-7	CASSLETNSYEQYF	TGTGCCAGCAGCTTAGAGACTAACTCCTACGAGCAGTACTTC
.	TRBD1	TRBV6-5	TRBJ1-4	CASSRQGFNEKLFF	TGTGCCAGCAGTAGACAGGGGTTTAATGAAAAACTGTTTTTT
few	.	TRBV4-3	TRBJ1-1	CASSHPSDSPLSNTEAFF	TGCGCCAGCAGCCACCCAAGCGACAGTCCCCTTTCCAACACTGAAGCTTTCTTT
.	.	TRBV29-1	TRBJ2-6	CSVGYGANVLTF	TGCAGCGTTGGGTACGGGGCCAACGTCCTGACTTTC
.	.	TRBV5-6	TRBJ1-2	CASRGWGGFDGYTF	TGTGCCAGCAGAGGATGGGGGGGTTTCGATGGCTACACCTTC
.	.	TRBV30	TRBJ1-1	CAWSVAVPGTEAFF	TGTGCCTGGAGTGTCGCGGTTCCGGGCACTGAAGCTTTCTTT
.	.	TRBV29-1	TRBJ1-2	CSGIMRPNYGYTF	TGCAGCGGTATAATGCGGCCTAACTATGGCTACACCTTC
.	TRBD1	TRBV7-9	TRBJ2-2	CASSVRTGTGELFF	TGTGCCAGCAGCGTAAGGACAGGGACCGGGGAGCTGTTTTTT
few	TRBD1	TRBV19	TRBJ2-3	CASSLGQADGGQYF	TGTGCCAGTAGCCTCGGACAGGCAGACGGCGGGCAGTATTTT
.	TRBD2	TRBV7-8	TRBJ2-7	CASSLDTGLAWGRVQYF	TGTGCCAGCAGCTTAGACACCGGACTAGCGTGGGGTCGCGTGCAGTACTTC
.	TRBD2	TRBV7-2	TRBJ2-3	CASSLRGGPDTQYF	TGTGCCAGCAGCTTGCGGGGGGGCCCAGATACGCAGTATTTT
.	.	TRBV7-6	TRBJ2-5	CASSSWVQETQYF	TGTGCCAGCAGCTCATGGGTCCAAGAGACCCAGTACTTC
.	TRBD2	TRBV27	TRBJ2-2	CASSLSYSGSRTGELFF	TGTGCCAGCAGTCTCTCGTATAGCGGGAGTCGGACCGGGGAGCTGTTTTTT
.	.	TRBV14	TRBJ2-5	CASSLWGRSQETQYF	TGTGCCAGCAGCCTTTGGGGTAGGAGCCAAGAGACCCAGTACTTC
.	TRBD2	TRBV13	TRBJ2-7	CASSLAVAGAYEQYF	TGTGCCAGCAGCTTAGCGGTAGCGGGGGCCTACGAGCAGTACTTC
few	.	TRBV28	TRBJ2-7	CASSLWRGATYEQYF	TGTGCCAGCAGTTTATGGAGGGGTGCAACCTACGAGCAGTACTTC
.	.	TRBV6-6	TRBJ1-5	CASSYVTTNSNQPQHF	TGTGCCAGCAGTTACGTGACAACTAATAGCAATCAGCCCCAGCATTTT